These 25 T cell receptor beta chains share one sample of origin, sequenced in a study of blood T cell repertoires in COVID-19. This table comes from immunoSEQ multiplex PCR, and its TCRdb copy is limited to in-frame clones, with some not included. The sample records 300,000 to 350,000 clones, about 90% being singletons. What was sequenced was peripheral blood. Receptors were obtained from a man aged 18 to 29 with active or convalescent COVID-19.

CDR3 amino acids: CASDDSPSGNTIYF. Written as DNA, the CDR3 is TGTGCTAGTGACGACTCTCCCTCAGGAAACACCATATATTTT. The rearrangement joins TRBV12-5 to TRBJ1-3; D is uncertain. The CDR3 contains 14 residues. In germline, CDR1 is LGHNT, CDR2 FRNRAP. V gave up 7 bases and J gave up 4 bases, with 14 bases separating them. Using reference TRBV12-5 and TRBJ1-3 for the parts outside the CDR3, the full variable domain is DARVTQTPRHKVTEMGQEVTMRCQPILGHNTVFWYRQTMMQGLELLAYFRNRAPLDDSGMPKDRFSAEMPDATLATLKIQPSEPRDSAVYFCASDDSPSGNTIYFGEGSWLTVV.

The chain carries TRBV5-1 and TRBJ1-6; 8 bases are a match to TRBD1. Germline CDR1 and CDR2: SGHRS and YFSETQ. There are 16 residues in the CDR3. With V trimmed by 0 bases and J by 9 bases, 8 bases remained unmatched. CDR3 sequence reads: CASSLAGQERGSPLHF. The CDR3 region has the DNA TGCGCCAGCAGCTTGGCGGGACAGGAACGGGGTTCACCCCTCCACTTT.

The chain links TRBV3-1 (or the pseudogene TRBV3-2) to TRBJ1-1; D may be TRBD1 (6 bases). V lost 0 bases and J lost 4, with 12 bases in between. CDR1 is LGHDT and CDR2 is YNNKEL in the germline V gene (reference sequence). CDR3 length equals 15 residues. CDR3 sequence (DNA): TGTGCCAGCAGCCAAGAACCGGGGGGCGGCACTGAAGCTTTCTTT. Translating gives CASSQEPGGGTEAFF.

This clone was counted only a few times. This rearrangement joins TRBV2 to TRBJ2-1, with D possibly matching TRBD2 (5 bases). The CDR3 is 14 amino acids. Germline values: CDR1 SNHLY, CDR2 FYNNEI. V was trimmed by 8 bases and J by 6 bases, leaving 17 bases between them. CDR3: CASLWLAGSNEQFF. CDR3 bases: TGTGCCAGCTTATGGCTAGCTGGGTCCAATGAGCAGTTCTTC.

This chain uses TRBV2 with TRBJ2-2, with TRBD1 identical over 11 bases. The CDR3 is 14 residues long. Germline lookup yields CDR1 SNHLY and CDR2 FYNNEI. Trimming removed 6 bases from V and 8 bases from J; junction bases left unmatched: 5. CDR3 DNA sequence: TGTGCCAGCAGGGGGACAGGGGGATATGGGGAGCTGTTTTTT. Encoded protein: CASRGTGGYGELFF. Supplemented by reference TRBV2 and TRBJ2-2, the full variable domain reads EPEVTQTPSHQVTQMGQEVILRCVPISNHLYFYWYRQILGQKVEFLVSFYNNEISEKSEIFDDQFSVERPDGSNFTLKIRSTKLEDSAMYFCASRGTGGYGELFFGEGSRLTVL.

The rearrangement links TRBV20-1 to TRBJ1-5; no clear D. The V end lost 4 bases, the J end lost 0 bases, and 13 bases lay between the germline ends. The CDR3 sequence is 15 residues long. Germline CDR1 and CDR2: DFQATT and SNEGSKA (reference sequence). The CDR3 loop is CSATELRYSNQPQHF. CDR3 nucleotides: TGCAGTGCTACTGAGCTGCGGTATAGCAATCAGCCCCAGCATTTT.

V and J are TRBV28 and TRBJ1-2; D remains unclear. The CDR3 covers 14 residues. Germline CDR1 is MDHEN and CDR2 is SYDVKM. V gave up 3 bases and J gave up 5 bases, with 13 bases separating them. CDR3 in amino acids: CASSFFTDMYGYTF. CDR3 sequence (DNA): TGTGCCAGCAGTTTCTTTACCGACATGTATGGCTACACCTTC.

The chain combines TRBV15 with TRBJ1-1; no clear D gene. Trimming left V 0 bases short and J 4 bases short, with 12 bases between. The CDR3 is 15 amino acids. Germline V gene data show CDR1 as LNHNV and CDR2 as YYDKDF (reference sequence). CDR3 in amino acids: CATSREPGLGTEAFF. CDR3 coding DNA: TGTGCCACCAGCAGAGAACCAGGTTTGGGCACTGAAGCTTTCTTT.

The chain carries TRBV18 and TRBJ1-3, with TRBD1 matching over 7 bases. The V segment lost 4 bases and the J segment 1 base; nucleotides outside the gene matches: 13. The length of the CDR3 is 18 residues. CDR1 is KGHSH and CDR2 is LQKENI in the germline V gene. This chain's CDR3 is CASSQRTGSLYSGNTIYF. CDR3 bases: TGTGCCAGCTCACAAAGGACAGGTTCCCTTTATTCTGGAAACACCATATATTTT.

V usage is TRBV27 and J usage is TRBJ2-2; TRBD2 matches at 7 bases. The CDR3 is made up of 17 amino acids. With 0 bases clipped from V and 1 base from J, the junction kept 5 bases outside the gene matches. Per the germline V gene, CDR1 is MNHEY and CDR2 is SMNVEV (reference sequence). The CDR3 region has the DNA TGTGCCAGCAGTTTATCGGGAGGGTTATGGAACACCGGGGAGCTGTTTTTT. This codes for CASSLSGGLWNTGELFF.

The sample holds a few counts of this clone. V is TRBV4-2 and J is TRBJ2-7; 12 bases are a match to TRBD1. The CDR3 is 16 residues long. The germline CDR1 and CDR2 sequences are LGHNA and YNFKEQ. V lost 0 bases to trimming and J lost 6 bases; unmatched junction nucleotides: 6. CDR3 amino acids: CASSQDDGTGGSEQYF. The CDR3 nucleotides are TGTGCCAGCAGCCAAGATGACGGGACAGGGGGCAGCGAGCAGTACTTC.

The genes are TRBV25-1 and TRBJ1-1; 8 nucleotides match TRBD1. This CDR3 region has 17 residues. The germline V gene encodes CDR1 MGHDK and CDR2 SYGVNS. V shed 4 bases and J 0 bases; nucleotides not matched to a gene: 10. CDR3 residues: CASSGSRTGQLNTEAFF. The CDR3 coding sequence is TGTGCCAGCAGTGGATCCCGGACAGGGCAACTGAACACTGAAGCTTTCTTT.

This chain connects TRBV9 to TRBJ1-4; D remains unclear. The CDR3 has 14 residues. V gave up 4 bases and J gave up 3 bases, with 10 bases separating them. Germline CDR1 reads SGDLS; CDR2 reads YYNGEE. CDR3 sequence (DNA): TGTGCCAGCAGCTTCTCCGTAGCTAATGAAAAACTGTTTTTT. The encoded protein is CASSFSVANEKLFF. Supplemented by reference TRBV9 and TRBJ1-4, the full variable domain reads DSGVTQTPKHLITATGQRVTLRCSPRSGDLSVYWYQQSLDQGLQFLIQYYNGEERAKGNILERFSAQQFPDLHSELNLSSLELGDSALYFCASSFSVANEKLFFGSGTQLSVL.

V usage is TRBV18 and J usage is TRBJ1-1, with D perhaps matching TRBD1 (5 bases). CDR3 length equals 16 residues. CDR1 is KGHSH and CDR2 is LQKENI in the germline V gene. The V and J ends lost 3 bases and 1 base respectively, with 15 bases between them. The CDR3 here is CASSPGLGQGNTEAFF. CDR3 DNA: TGTGCCAGCTCACCGGGTCTTGGGCAGGGGAACACTGAAGCTTTCTTT.

J is TRBJ1-2 and V is TRBV12-3 or TRBV12-4; D unresolved. Trimming took off 0 bases at V and 7 bases at J, with 3 bases between the two ends. The length of the CDR3 is 11 residues. In nucleotides, the CDR3 is TGTGCCAGCAGTTTAGCCGGTGGCTACACCTTC. Translated: CASSLAGGYTF.

Regarding this clone: This sample also contains other DNA sequences that code for the same CDR3. The chain couples TRBV27 to TRBJ1-2; D uncertain. This CDR3 spans 13 amino acids. Between the trimmed V and J ends, which lost 0 bases and 2 bases, there was a span of 4 bases. Germline values: CDR1 MNHEY, CDR2 SMNVEV (reference sequence). CDR3 nucleotide sequence: TGTGCCAGCAGTTTATCGAGAAACTATGGCTACACCTTC. It is translated as CASSLSRNYGYTF.

The V and J genes are TRBV15 and TRBJ2-1; 7 nucleotides agree with TRBD2. There are 19 residues in the CDR3. The junction had 21 bases not matched to a gene; V was cut back by 5 bases and J by 5 bases. Germline CDR1 LNHNV, CDR2 YYDKDF (reference sequence). The CDR3 sequence: CATSPPRTSWVLENNEQFF. The CDR3 DNA is TGTGCCACCAGCCCACCCAGGACTAGTTGGGTTTTAGAGAACAATGAGCAGTTCTTC.

J is TRBJ2-7 and V is TRBV6-5; D is ambiguous. With 6 bases removed from V and 0 bases from J, the gap between germline ends came to 15 bases. Looked up from germline, CDR1 is MNHEY and CDR2 is SVGAGI. The CDR3 runs 15 residues. The CDR3 DNA reads as TGTGCCAGCAGCCTCCAGTCTCGCGGCTCCTACGAGCAGTACTTC. It specifies CASSLQSRGSYEQYF.

There are a few counts of this clone. The chain links TRBV19 to TRBJ2-3; 10 nucleotides align to TRBD2. V lost 5 bases to trimming and J lost 4 bases; unmatched junction nucleotides: 9. The CDR3 covers 16 residues. Germline assignment: CDR1 LNHDA and CDR2 SQIVND (reference sequence). The CDR3 region is CASSPASGGGPDTQYF. In DNA, the CDR3 is TGTGCCAGTAGTCCAGCTAGCGGGGGAGGGCCAGATACGCAGTATTTT.

V gene TRBV15 combines with J gene TRBJ2-1; D may be TRBD2 (7 bases). V gave up 0 bases and J gave up 6 bases, with 21 bases separating them. There are 18 residues in the CDR3. The germline CDR1 and CDR2 sequences are LNHNV and YYDKDF (reference sequence). The CDR3: CATSRDKGGQGTPNEQFF. The CDR3 DNA follows: TGTGCCACCAGCAGAGATAAGGGGGGGCAGGGGACCCCCAATGAGCAGTTCTTC.

The J gene is TRBJ2-5, the V gene TRBV6-1, with D perhaps matching TRBD1 (5 bases). The CDR3 is made up of 18 amino acids. Germline V gene lookup returns CDR1 MNHNS and CDR2 SASEGT. The V gene lost 0 bases and the J gene lost 5 bases, with 22 bases spanning the gap. The CDR3, as DNA: TGTGCCAGCAGTGAAGCTGCCCTACCTTTGGGGTCAGGGGAGACCCAGTACTTC. Amino acid sequence: CASSEAALPLGSGETQYF.

The chain carries TRBV6-2 or TRBV6-3 and TRBJ1-3; no definite D call. Between the trimmed V and J ends, which lost 2 bases and 4 bases, there was a span of 21 bases. This CDR3 region has 18 residues. Germline-derived CDR1 and CDR2 are MNHEY and SVGEGT. DNA of the CDR3: TGTGCCAGCAGTTACGCACGGCTTGGAGGATCGTGGGGAAACACCATATATTTT. Translating it yields CASSYARLGGSWGNTIYF.

V gene TRBV27 combines with J gene TRBJ1-6; D uncertain. The CDR3 is 15 residues long. Germline V CDR1 and CDR2: MNHEY, SMNVEV (reference sequence). With 3 bases removed from V and 6 bases from J, the gap between germline ends came to 12 bases. The CDR3 DNA reads TGTGCCAGCAGTTTCTATGGGAGTAGTAATTCACCCCTCCACTTT. Protein sequence: CASSFYGSSNSPLHF.

The table lists this clone with a count of one. The rearrangement links TRBV15 to TRBJ2-7; 7 nucleotides line up with TRBD1. Germline trimming cut 3 bases from V and 3 bases from J; bases unmatched to any gene: 2. Germline V CDR1 and CDR2: LNHNV, YYDKDF (reference sequence). The CDR3 sequence is 13 residues long. The CDR3 sequence: CATSSGTDYEQYF. CDR3 nucleotides: TGTGCCACCAGCAGCGGGACAGACTACGAGCAGTACTTC.

The chain links TRBV10-2 to TRBJ2-4; D possibly corresponds to TRBD1 (5 bases). The CDR3 extends over 12 amino acids. V lost 8 bases and J lost 1, with 6 bases in between. Germline V gene data show CDR1 as WSHSY and CDR2 as SAAADI. CDR3 bases: TGCGCCAGCGGGGCGGCCAAAAACATTCAGTACTTC. This translates into CASGAAKNIQYF.